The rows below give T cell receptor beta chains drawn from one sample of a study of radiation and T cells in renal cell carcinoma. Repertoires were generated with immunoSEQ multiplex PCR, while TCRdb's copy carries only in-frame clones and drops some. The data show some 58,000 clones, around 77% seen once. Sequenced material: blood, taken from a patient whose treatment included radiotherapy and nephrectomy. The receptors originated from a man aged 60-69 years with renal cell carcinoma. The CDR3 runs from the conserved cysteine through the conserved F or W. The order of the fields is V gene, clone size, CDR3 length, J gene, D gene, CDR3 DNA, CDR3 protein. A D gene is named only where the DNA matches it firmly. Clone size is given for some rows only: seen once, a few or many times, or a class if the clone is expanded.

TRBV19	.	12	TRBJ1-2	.	TGTGCCAGTAGTAGGCAGGGGAGTGGCTACACCTTC	CASSRQGSGYTF
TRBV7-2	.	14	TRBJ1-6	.	TGTGCCAGCAGCTTAGGGGGACGGGTTTCACCCCTCCACTTT	CASSLGGRVSPLHF
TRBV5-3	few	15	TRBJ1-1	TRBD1	TGTGCCAGAAGCACGACCGGGACAGTGAACACTGAAGCTTTCTTT	CARSTTGTVNTEAFF
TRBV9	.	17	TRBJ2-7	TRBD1	TGTGCCAGCAGCCCCCTCCTTGGGGACAGGGACTTCTACGAGCAGTACTTC	CASSPLLGDRDFYEQYF
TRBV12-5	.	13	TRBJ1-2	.	TGTGCTAGTGGTTTGGGCTTCGAGGGGCGCTGCACCTTC	CASGLGFEGRCTF
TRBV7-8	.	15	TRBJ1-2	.	TGTGCCAGCAGCTTAGGCCGGGGGCGAGACTATGGCTACACCTTC	CASSLGRGRDYGYTF
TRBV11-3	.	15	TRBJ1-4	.	TGTGCCAGCAGCTTAGGACAGGTCTCGAGCGAAAAACTGTTTTTT	CASSLGQVSSEKLFF
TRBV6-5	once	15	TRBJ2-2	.	TGTGCCAGCAGTTACGGGGCTTCGAACACCGGGGAGCTGTTTTTT	CASSYGASNTGELFF
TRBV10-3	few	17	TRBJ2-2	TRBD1	TGTGCCATCAGCCCTGGGACAGGGGGGATGGAAACCGGGGAGCTGTTTTTT	CAISPGTGGMETGELFF
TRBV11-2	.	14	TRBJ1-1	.	TGTGCCAGCAGCGCCCTGACAGTGAACACTGAAGCTTTCTTT	CASSALTVNTEAFF
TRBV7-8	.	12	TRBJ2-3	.	TGTGCCAGCAGGAGGCTCGTTGATACGCAGTATTTT	CASRRLVDTQYF
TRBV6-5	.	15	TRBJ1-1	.	TGTGCCAGCAGTTACTCGAATCGGGGAGGCACTGAAGCTTTCTTT	CASSYSNRGGTEAFF
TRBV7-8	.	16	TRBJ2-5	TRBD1	TGTGCCAGCAGCTTATTACCCCCGGGACAGCAAGAGACCCAGTACTTC	CASSLLPPGQQETQYF
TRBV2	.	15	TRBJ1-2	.	TGTGCCAGCAGTGAATCGAAGGGTCGGTTGGGGGGCTACACCTTC	CASSESKGRLGGYTF
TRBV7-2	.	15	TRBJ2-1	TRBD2	TGTGCCAGCAGCCCCGGACTAGCGGGAGCATGGGAGCAGTTCTTC	CASSPGLAGAWEQFF
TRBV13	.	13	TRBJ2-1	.	TGTGCCAGCAGCCCCGCAGGGACCTATGAGCAGTTCTTC	CASSPAGTYEQFF
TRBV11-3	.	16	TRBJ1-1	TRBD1	TGTGCCAGCAGCCCTCGAGGGGACAGCCGGAACACTGAAGCTTTCTTT	CASSPRGDSRNTEAFF
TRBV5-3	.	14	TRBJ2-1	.	TGTGCCAGAAGCTTAGGTAGGACAGACAATGAGCAGTTCTTC	CARSLGRTDNEQFF
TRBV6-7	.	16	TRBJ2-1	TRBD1	TGTGCCAGCAGTTACTCCGGGACAGGGAACTACAATGAGCAGTTCTTC	CASSYSGTGNYNEQFF
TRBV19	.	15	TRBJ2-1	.	TGTGCCAGTAGTATCGGCCCCGGACATTACAATGAGCAGTTCTTC	CASSIGPGHYNEQFF
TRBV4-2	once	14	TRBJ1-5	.	TGTGCCAGCAGCCCCGACAGCGCCAATCAGCCCCAGCATTTT	CASSPDSANQPQHF
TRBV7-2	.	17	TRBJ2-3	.	TGTGCCAGCAGCTTAGTCGGGGGCGGGGAGAGCACAGATACGCAGTATTTT	CASSLVGGGESTDTQYF
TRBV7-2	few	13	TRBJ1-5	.	TGTGCCAGCAGCTTAGACGGTTATCAGCCCCAGCATTTT	CASSLDGYQPQHF
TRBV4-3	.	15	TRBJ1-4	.	TGCGCCAGCAGCCAAGACTGGGAACATAATGAAAAACTGTTTTTT	CASSQDWEHNEKLFF
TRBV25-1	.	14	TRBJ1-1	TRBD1	TGTGCCAGCACTCAGACAGGGGGCTTTACTGAAGCTTTCTTT	CASTQTGGFTEAFF
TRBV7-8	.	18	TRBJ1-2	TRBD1	TGTGCCAGCAGCTTAAGTGGCGGGCTGGTCACAGGGGGAGATGGCTACACCTTC	CASSLSGGLVTGGDGYTF
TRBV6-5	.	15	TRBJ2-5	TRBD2	TGTGCCAGCAGTTACTCAGCGGGGGGAAAAGAGACCCAGTACTTC	CASSYSAGGKETQYF
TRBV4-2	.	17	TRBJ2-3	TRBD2	TGTGCCAGCAGCCAAGCATCAAGCGGGAGTGGCACAGATACGCAGTATTTT	CASSQASSGSGTDTQYF
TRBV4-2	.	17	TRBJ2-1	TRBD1	TGTGCCAGCAGCCACGTAACCGGGACAGATCTTTACAATGAGCAGTTCTTC	CASSHVTGTDLYNEQFF
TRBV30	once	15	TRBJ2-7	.	TGTGCCTGGAGTGCCCCCCGGGACGGCTCCTACGAGCAGTACTTC	CAWSAPRDGSYEQYF
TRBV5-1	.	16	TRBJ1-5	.	TGCGCCAGCAGCTTGGCCGCGTTATCCAACAATCAGCCCCAGCATTTT	CASSLAALSNNQPQHF
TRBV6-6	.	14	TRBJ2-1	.	TGTGCCAGCAAAACCGGGACCAAACGGGGTGAGCAGTTCTTC	CASKTGTKRGEQFF
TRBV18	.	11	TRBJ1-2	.	TGTGCCAGCTCACAAAGCTATGGCTACACCTTC	CASSQSYGYTF
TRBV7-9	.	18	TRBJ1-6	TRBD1	TGTGCCAGCAGCCCGGGACAGGGAAGGGCCACCTATAATTCACCCCTCCACTTT	CASSPGQGRATYNSPLHF
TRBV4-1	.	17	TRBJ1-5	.	TGCGCCAGCAGCCAAGAGGGAGGTCTCTATAGCAATCAGCCCCAGCATTTT	CASSQEGGLYSNQPQHF
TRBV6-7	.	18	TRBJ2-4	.	TGTGCCAGCGGACAAACTCAGAAAAGGGGTATATCCAAAAACATTCAGTACTTC	CASGQTQKRGISKNIQYF
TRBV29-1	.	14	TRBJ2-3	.	TGCAGCGTTGAAGGGTCCGGGACCACAGATACGCAGTATTTT	CSVEGSGTTDTQYF
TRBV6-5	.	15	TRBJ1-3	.	TGTGCCAGCAGGGAGACAGCCTTCTCTGGAAACACCATATATTTT	CASRETAFSGNTIYF